This T cell receptor beta chain was recorded in a study of shared clonotypes between healthy human individuals. CD45RO-negative, CCR7-selected cells formed the naive CD8 fraction, which excluded terminally differentiated effector memory CD45RA+ cells. There were no recent acute infections or vaccinations among the donors, who were healthy HIV-negative adults. Study-level points and caveats: There were few donors, and this limited the genetic and exposure-history diversity represented.

Note on this clone: Its matching antigen is unknown.

As handled by the study authors: Filtering of immunoSEQ junctional sequences could not match full-length read filtering. Data came from immunoSEQ multiplex PCR; TCRdb stores just in-frame clones and leaves some out. That table furnishes V, J and clone size, whereas the DNA furnished D and trimming. In the table there are roughly 2.1 million clones, roughly 91% of which are singletons. The V gene's germline CDR1 is SQVTM and CDR2 ANQGSEA. The CDR3 spans 12 residues. V was trimmed by 4 bases and J by 3 bases, leaving 9 bases between them. This TCR was sampled from a man between 18 and 35 years old in good health. Some clones in this sample may be carry-over from other donors' samples. The chain employs TRBV29-1 and TRBJ1-2; D gene unclear. Sequenced input: naive CD8+ T cells from PBMCs. The CDR3 loop reads CSVGAADYGYTF. DNA for the CDR3: TGCAGCGTTGGTGCAGCCGACTATGGCTACACCTTC.